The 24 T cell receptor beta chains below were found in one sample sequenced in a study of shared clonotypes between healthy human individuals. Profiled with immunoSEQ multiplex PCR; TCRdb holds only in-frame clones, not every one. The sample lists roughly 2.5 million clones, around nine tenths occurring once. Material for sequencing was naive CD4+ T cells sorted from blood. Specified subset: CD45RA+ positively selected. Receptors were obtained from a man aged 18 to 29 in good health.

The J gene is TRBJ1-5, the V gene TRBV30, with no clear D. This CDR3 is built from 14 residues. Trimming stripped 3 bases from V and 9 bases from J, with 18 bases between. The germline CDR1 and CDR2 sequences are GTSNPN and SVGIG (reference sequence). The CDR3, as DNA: TGTGCCTGGAGAATTCAAGCGGGTACTCGGCCCCAGCATTTT. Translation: CAWRIQAGTRPQHF.

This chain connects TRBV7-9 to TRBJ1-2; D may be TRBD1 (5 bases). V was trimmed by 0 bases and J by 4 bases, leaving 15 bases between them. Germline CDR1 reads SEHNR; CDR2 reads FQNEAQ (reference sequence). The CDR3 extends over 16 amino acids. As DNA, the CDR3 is TGTGCCAGCAGCTTAGCTCAAGGGGTCAAAGGCTATGGCTACACCTTC. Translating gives CASSLAQGVKGYGYTF.

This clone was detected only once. The CDR3: CASSPGTGDHEQYF. CDR3 DNA sequence: TGCGCCAGCAGCCCCGGGACAGGGGATCACGAGCAGTACTTC. V usage is TRBV5-1 and J usage is TRBJ2-7, with 10 positions matching TRBD1. V shed 4 bases, J shed 5 bases, and the junction held 6 bases outside the gene matches. The CDR3 spans 14 residues. CDR1 SGHRS and CDR2 YFSETQ come from the germline V gene.

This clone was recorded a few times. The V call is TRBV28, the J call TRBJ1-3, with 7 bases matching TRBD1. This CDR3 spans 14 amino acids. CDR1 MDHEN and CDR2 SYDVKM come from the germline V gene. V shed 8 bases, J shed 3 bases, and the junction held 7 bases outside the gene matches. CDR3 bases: TGTGCCAGCCGAGGACAGGTCGGTGGAAACACCATATATTTT. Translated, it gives CASRGQVGGNTIYF.

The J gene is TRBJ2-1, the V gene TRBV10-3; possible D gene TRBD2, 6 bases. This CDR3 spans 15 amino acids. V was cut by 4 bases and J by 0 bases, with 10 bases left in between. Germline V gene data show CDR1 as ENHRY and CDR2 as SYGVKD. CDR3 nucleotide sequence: TGTGCCATCAGTGGGGGGGAAGGCTCCTACAATGAGCAGTTCTTC. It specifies CAISGGEGSYNEQFF.

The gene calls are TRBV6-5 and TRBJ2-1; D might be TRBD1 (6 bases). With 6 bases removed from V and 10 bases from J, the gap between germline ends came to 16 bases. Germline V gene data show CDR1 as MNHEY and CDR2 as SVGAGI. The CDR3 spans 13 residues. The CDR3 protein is CASSRDTRAEQFF. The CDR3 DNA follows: TGTGCCAGCAGCCGGGACACCCGAGCCGAGCAGTTCTTC.

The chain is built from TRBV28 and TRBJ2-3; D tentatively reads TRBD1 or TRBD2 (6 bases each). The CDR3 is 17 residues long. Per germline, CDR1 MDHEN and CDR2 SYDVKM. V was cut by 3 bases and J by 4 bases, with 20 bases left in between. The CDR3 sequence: CASSFSQGRRGADTQYF. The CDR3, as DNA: TGTGCCAGCAGTTTCTCCCAGGGGAGGAGAGGCGCAGATACGCAGTATTTT.

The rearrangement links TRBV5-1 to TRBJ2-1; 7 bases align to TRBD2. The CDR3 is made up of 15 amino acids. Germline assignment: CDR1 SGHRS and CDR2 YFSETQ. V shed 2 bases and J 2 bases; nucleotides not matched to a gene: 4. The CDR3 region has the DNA TGCGCCAGCAGCTTCAGCGGGGCCGCCTACAATGAGCAGTTCTTC. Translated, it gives CASSFSGAAYNEQFF.

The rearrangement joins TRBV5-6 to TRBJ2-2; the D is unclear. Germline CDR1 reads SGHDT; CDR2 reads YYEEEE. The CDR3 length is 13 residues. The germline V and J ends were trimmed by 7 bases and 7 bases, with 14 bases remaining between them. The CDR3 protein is CASGRRLGGELFF. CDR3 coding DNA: TGTGCCAGCGGAAGGAGATTGGGCGGGGAGCTGTTTTTT.

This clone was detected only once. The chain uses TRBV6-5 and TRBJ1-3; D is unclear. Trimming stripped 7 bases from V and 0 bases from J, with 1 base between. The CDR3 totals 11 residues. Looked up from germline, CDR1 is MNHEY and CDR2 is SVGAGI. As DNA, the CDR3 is TGTGCCAGCACCTCTGGAAACACCATATATTTT. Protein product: CASTSGNTIYF.

The DNA of the CDR3 is TGTGCCAGCAGTTTCCCGGGAGGCTATGGCTACACCTTC. Protein: CASSFPGGYGYTF. The J gene is TRBJ1-2, the V gene TRBV27; D is unclear. Germline assignment: CDR1 MNHEY and CDR2 SMNVEV (reference sequence). This CDR3 region has 13 residues. The V gene lost 3 bases and the J gene lost 4 bases, with 9 bases spanning the gap.

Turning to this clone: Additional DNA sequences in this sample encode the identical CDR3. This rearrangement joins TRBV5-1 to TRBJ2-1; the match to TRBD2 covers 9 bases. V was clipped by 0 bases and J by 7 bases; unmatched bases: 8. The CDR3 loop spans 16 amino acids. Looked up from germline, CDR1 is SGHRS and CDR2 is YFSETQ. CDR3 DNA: TGCGCCAGCAGCTTGGGCCTGGCGGGAGGGGGGAATGAGCAGTTCTTC. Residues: CASSLGLAGGGNEQFF.

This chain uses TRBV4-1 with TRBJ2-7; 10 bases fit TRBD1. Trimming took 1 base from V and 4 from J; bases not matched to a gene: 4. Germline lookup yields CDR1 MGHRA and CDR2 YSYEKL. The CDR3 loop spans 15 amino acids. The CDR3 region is CASSQGDRGLYEQYF. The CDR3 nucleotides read TGCGCCAGCAGCCAAGGGGACAGGGGTTTATACGAGCAGTACTTC.

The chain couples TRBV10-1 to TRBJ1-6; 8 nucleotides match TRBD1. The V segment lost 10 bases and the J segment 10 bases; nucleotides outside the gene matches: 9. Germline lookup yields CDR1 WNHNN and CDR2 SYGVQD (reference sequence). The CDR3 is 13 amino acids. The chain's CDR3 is CATQDRGDSPLHF. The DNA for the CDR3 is TGCGCCACCCAAGACAGGGGAGACTCACCCCTCCACTTT.

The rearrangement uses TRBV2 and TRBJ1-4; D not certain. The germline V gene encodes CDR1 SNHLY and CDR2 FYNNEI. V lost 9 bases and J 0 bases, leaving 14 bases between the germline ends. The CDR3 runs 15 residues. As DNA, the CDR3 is TGTGCCAGTAGATCTGAGGCAGCAACTAATGAAAAACTGTTTTTT. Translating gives CASRSEAATNEKLFF.

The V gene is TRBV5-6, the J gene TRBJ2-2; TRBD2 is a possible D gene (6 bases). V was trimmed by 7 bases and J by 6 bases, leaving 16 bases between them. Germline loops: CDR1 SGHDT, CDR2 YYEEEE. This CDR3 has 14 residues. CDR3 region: CASGGGGKAGELFF. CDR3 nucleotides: TGTGCCAGCGGCGGCGGAGGGAAGGCCGGGGAGCTGTTTTTT.

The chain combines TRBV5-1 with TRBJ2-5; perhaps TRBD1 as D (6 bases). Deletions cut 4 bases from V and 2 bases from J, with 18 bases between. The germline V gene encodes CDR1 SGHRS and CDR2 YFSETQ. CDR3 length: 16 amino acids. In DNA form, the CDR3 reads TGCGCCAGCAGCCAGGGGACAACCTATCTTCAAGAGACCCAGTACTTC. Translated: CASSQGTTYLQETQYF.

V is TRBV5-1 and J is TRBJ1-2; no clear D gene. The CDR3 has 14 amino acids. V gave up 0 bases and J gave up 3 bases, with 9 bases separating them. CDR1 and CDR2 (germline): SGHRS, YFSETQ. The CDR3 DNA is TGCGCCAGCAGCTTGGGCAGCCTAGACTATGGCTACACCTTC. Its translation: CASSLGSLDYGYTF.

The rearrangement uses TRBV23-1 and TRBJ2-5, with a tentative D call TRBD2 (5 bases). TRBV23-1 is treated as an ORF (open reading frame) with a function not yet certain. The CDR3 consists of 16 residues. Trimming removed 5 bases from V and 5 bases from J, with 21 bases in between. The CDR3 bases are TGCGCCAGCAGTTGGGCCCTAGCAACTAGGTGCGAGACCCAGTACTTC. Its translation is CASSWALATRCETQYF.

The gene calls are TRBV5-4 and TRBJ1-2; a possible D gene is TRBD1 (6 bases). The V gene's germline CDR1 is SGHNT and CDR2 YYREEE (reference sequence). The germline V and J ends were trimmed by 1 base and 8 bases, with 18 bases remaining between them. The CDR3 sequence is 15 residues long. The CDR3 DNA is TGTGCCAGCAGCTTGCCGGGCAGGGGAGAGGAGGGCTACACCTTC. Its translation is CASSLPGRGEEGYTF.

The CDR3 sequence is CASSYMGRGSYGYTF. The CDR3 DNA is TGTGCCAGCAGTTACATGGGCAGGGGGAGCTATGGCTACACCTTC. V gene TRBV6-6 combines with J gene TRBJ1-2; TRBD1 matches 7 bases. V was pared by 2 bases and J by 4 bases, with 7 bases of the junction left unmatched. The CDR3 loop spans 15 amino acids. Germline V gives CDR1 MNHNY, CDR2 SVGAGI (reference sequence).

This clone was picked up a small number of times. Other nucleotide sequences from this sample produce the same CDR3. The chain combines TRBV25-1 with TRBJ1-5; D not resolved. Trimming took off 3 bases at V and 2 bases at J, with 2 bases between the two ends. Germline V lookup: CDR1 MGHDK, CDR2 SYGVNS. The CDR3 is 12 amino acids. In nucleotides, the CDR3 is TGTGCCAGCAGTGACGGCAATCAGCCCCAGCATTTT. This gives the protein CASSDGNQPQHF.

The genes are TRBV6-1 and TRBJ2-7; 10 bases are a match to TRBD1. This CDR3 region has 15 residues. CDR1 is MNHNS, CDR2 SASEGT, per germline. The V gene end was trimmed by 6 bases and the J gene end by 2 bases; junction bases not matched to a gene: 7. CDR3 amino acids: CASRPGQGPAYEQYF. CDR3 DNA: TGTGCCAGCAGGCCGGGACAGGGGCCGGCCTACGAGCAGTACTTC.

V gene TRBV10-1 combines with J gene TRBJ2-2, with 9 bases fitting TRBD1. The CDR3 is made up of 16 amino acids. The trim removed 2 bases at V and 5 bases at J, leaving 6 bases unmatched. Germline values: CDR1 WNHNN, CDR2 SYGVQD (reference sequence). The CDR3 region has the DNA TGCGCCAGCAGTGAGCTCACCGGGACAGGGACCGGGGAGCTGTTTTTT. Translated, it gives CASSELTGTGTGELFF.